A single sample gave rise to the 30 T cell receptor beta chains below, sequenced in a study of cytomegalovirus exposure and HLA in healthy donors. PCR employed 60 Vbeta and 13 Jbeta primers. TCRdb keeps only in-frame clones here, not all; method: immunoSEQ multiplex PCR. This sample yields about 140,000 clones, of which about four fifths are seen a single time; about 2.5% belongs to the top ten. The material sequenced was PBMCs. These receptors were obtained from a woman aged 18-29 years in good health and CMV-seropositive.

This clone was recorded a few times. This chain links TRBV25-1 with TRBJ1-6, with TRBD1 identical over 9 bases. This CDR3 comprises 14 residues. V trimming: 6 bases; J trimming: 5 bases; junction bases outside the gene matches: 2. Germline lookup yields CDR1 MGHDK and CDR2 SYGVNS. CDR3 sequence: CASRRDRDNSPLHF. The CDR3 nucleotides read TGTGCCAGCAGGAGGGACAGGGATAATTCACCCCTCCACTTT.

The chain combines TRBV6-4 with TRBJ1-5, with TRBD1 matching over 9 bases. CDR3 size: 13 residues. V was clipped by 6 bases and J by 4 bases; unmatched bases: 1. The germline CDR1 and CDR2 sequences are MRHNA and SNTAGT. Here the CDR3 DNA reads TGTGCCAGCAGAGGGACAGGGAATCAGCCCCAGCATTTT. Its protein product is CASRGTGNQPQHF.

J is TRBJ1-2 and V is TRBV6-1, with a weak D call TRBD1 (5 bases). Per the germline V gene, CDR1 is MNHNS and CDR2 is SASEGT. The CDR3 covers 15 residues. Trimming removed 4 bases at V and 6 bases at J, with 18 bases between. CDR3 sequence: CASSASTDSVNGYTF. The CDR3 DNA reads TGTGCCAGCAGTGCTTCGACAGATTCGGTCAATGGCTACACCTTC.

The DNA of the CDR3 is TGTGCCAGCAGTGACTCCGGAGCCAAAAACATTCAGTACTTC. This encodes CASSDSGAKNIQYF. The V and J genes are TRBV2 and TRBJ2-4; D is ambiguous. This CDR3 region has 14 residues. V was trimmed by 3 bases and J by 0 bases, leaving 6 bases between them. The germline V gene encodes CDR1 SNHLY and CDR2 FYNNEI.

The chain combines TRBV27 with TRBJ1-2; 7 bases agree with TRBD1. V lost 4 bases and J lost 8; bases outside the gene matches: 13. Germline V CDR1 and CDR2: MNHEY, SMNVEV (reference sequence). The CDR3 runs 15 residues. The CDR3 DNA follows: TGTGCCAGCAGTTCCCCTTCGACAGGGTCTGTCGGCTACACCTTC. This codes for CASSSPSTGSVGYTF.

The genes are TRBV28 and TRBJ2-1, with 10 bases fitting TRBD2. J lost 6 bases, V lost 5 bases, and 13 bases had no gene match. Per germline, CDR1 MDHEN and CDR2 SYDVKM. This CDR3 comprises 17 residues. CDR3 nucleotides: TGTGCCAGCAGTCCCCATTTCGCTAGCGGGGGAGTCAATGAGCAGTTCTTC. Residues: CASSPHFASGGVNEQFF.

V usage is TRBV30 and J usage is TRBJ1-2; the match to TRBD1 covers 9 bases. The CDR3 has 12 amino acids. From germline, CDR1 is GTSNPN and CDR2 SVGIG (reference sequence). After removal of 8 bases from V and 6 bases from J, the junction contained 7 bases not matched to a gene. The CDR3 here is CARSGTGNGYTF. In DNA, the CDR3 is TGTGCCCGCTCCGGGACAGGGAATGGCTACACCTTC.

This clone was found once. The chain recombines TRBV11-2 with TRBJ2-6, with no clear D. Between the trimmed V and J ends, which lost 0 bases and 0 bases, there was a span of 3 bases. The CDR3 sequence is 15 residues long. Germline V lookup: CDR1 SGHAT, CDR2 FQNNGV. The CDR3 loop is CASSLDISGANVLTF. CDR3 DNA: TGTGCCAGCAGCTTAGACATCTCTGGGGCCAACGTCCTGACTTTC.

This clone was seen a handful of times. The chain recombines TRBV15 with TRBJ1-1; 8 bases align to TRBD1. In germline, CDR1 is LNHNV, CDR2 YYDKDF (reference sequence). The CDR3 covers 13 residues. Germline trimming cut 1 base from V and 9 bases from J; bases unmatched to any gene: 4. CDR3 loop: CATSRGGTGQAFF. The CDR3 nucleotides are TGTGCCACCAGCAGAGGGGGGACAGGACAAGCTTTCTTT.

The CDR3 coding sequence is TGCGCCAGCAGCCAAGATCGGACAGGTCCAAACACTGAAGCTTTCTTT. Translation gives CASSQDRTGPNTEAFF. V usage is TRBV4-1 and J usage is TRBJ1-1; 7 nucleotides agree with TRBD1. CDR1 MGHRA and CDR2 YSYEKL come from the germline V gene. With V trimmed by 0 bases and J by 2 bases, 6 bases remained unmatched. This CDR3 is 16 amino acids long.

J is TRBJ2-1 and V is TRBV2; tentative D call: TRBD1 (6 bases). Germline V CDR1 and CDR2: SNHLY, FYNNEI. CDR3 size: 11 residues. The V gene lost 6 bases and the J gene lost 9 bases, with 9 bases spanning the gap. The CDR3 region is CASRLQGEQFF. The CDR3 DNA follows: TGTGCCAGCAGGTTACAGGGTGAGCAGTTCTTC.

V and J are TRBV6-5 and TRBJ1-1; D uncertain. The CDR3 contains 13 residues. Germline CDR1 and CDR2: MNHEY and SVGAGI. Trimming removed 2 bases at V and 7 bases at J, with 11 bases between. CDR3 nucleotides: TGTGCCAGCAGTTACGCCATAACAAGTGAAGCTTTCTTT. Protein: CASSYAITSEAFF.

In its sample, this clone was seen a few times. This chain connects TRBV9 to TRBJ2-5; 7 bases line up with TRBD1. Near its end, the DNA agrees better with TRBJ2-7, so the J call may be wrong. Germline V gives CDR1 SGDLS, CDR2 YYNGEE. This CDR3 has 14 amino acids. CDR3 nucleotide sequence: TGTGCCAGCAGCCCGACAGGGCCCTCCTACGAGCAGTACTTC. The encoded protein is CASSPTGPSYEQYF.

There are a few counts of this clone. The chain is built from TRBV5-5 and TRBJ2-5; D possibly corresponds to TRBD1 (6 bases). The CDR3 runs 15 residues. Germline V gene sequence: CDR1 SGHKS, CDR2 YYEKEE (reference sequence). V lost 4 bases, J lost 2 bases, and 15 bases lay in between. The CDR3 spells CASSPRTAAQETQYF. CDR3 in DNA: TGTGCCAGCAGCCCCCGGACAGCCGCTCAAGAGACCCAGTACTTC. The full variable domain, with the rest looked up from reference TRBV5-5 and TRBJ2-5, is DAGVTQSPTHLIKTRGQQVTLRCSPISGHKSVSWYQQVLGQGPQFIFQYYEKEERGRGNFPDRFSARQFPNYSSELNVNALLLGDSALYLCASSPRTAAQETQYFGPGTRLLVL.

The rearrangement links TRBV7-9 to TRBJ2-3; D not certain. Trimming cost V 5 bases and J 2 bases, with 11 bases left between them. The CDR3 runs to 14 residues. CDR1 SEHNR and CDR2 FQNEAQ come from the germline V gene (reference sequence). The CDR3 sequence: CASSPSQSTDTQYF. The CDR3 DNA reads as TGTGCCAGCAGCCCATCCCAGTCCACAGATACGCAGTATTTT.

The chain uses TRBV4-1 and TRBJ2-7; 7 positions match TRBD1. Trimming cost V 4 bases and J 2 bases; bases outside gene matches: 11. Looked up from germline, CDR1 is MGHRA and CDR2 is YSYEKL. There are 16 residues in the CDR3. CDR3 in amino acids: CASSLIRGQAPYEQYF. CDR3 nucleotides: TGCGCCAGCAGCCTTATAAGAGGACAGGCTCCCTACGAGCAGTACTTC.

The V gene is TRBV6-4, the J gene TRBJ1-1, with D perhaps matching TRBD1 (5 bases). The CDR3 extends over 13 amino acids. Germline V lookup: CDR1 MRHNA, CDR2 SNTAGT. Trimming removed 6 bases at V and 6 bases at J, with 14 bases between. The CDR3 sequence is CASSQGGVAEAFF. CDR3 DNA sequence: TGTGCCAGCAGCCAGGGAGGGGTCGCTGAAGCTTTCTTT.

The chain has TRBV5-1 and TRBJ2-1; 13 nucleotides align to TRBD2. This CDR3 is built from 16 residues. V shed 4 bases, J shed 6 bases, and the junction held 7 bases outside the gene matches. The germline V gene encodes CDR1 SGHRS and CDR2 YFSETQ. CDR3 DNA sequence: TGCGCCAGCAGCAGAGCAACTAGCGGGGGGGGCAATGAGCAGTTCTTC. As protein: CASSRATSGGGNEQFF.

This clone was observed a few times. This sequence joins TRBV25-1 and TRBJ1-1, with D unresolved. CDR3 size: 13 residues. V lost 6 bases to trimming and J lost 3 bases, with 11 bases between them. CDR1 is MGHDK, CDR2 SYGVNS, per germline. The CDR3 here is CASRPTAYTEAFF. In DNA, the CDR3 is TGTGCCAGCAGACCTACAGCTTACACTGAAGCTTTCTTT.

V gene TRBV25-1 combines with J gene TRBJ1-2, with no clear D. The V end was cut by 6 bases, the J end by 3 bases, with 11 bases between. The CDR3 is made up of 13 amino acids. The germline V gene encodes CDR1 MGHDK and CDR2 SYGVNS. CDR3 residues: CASRDGEYYGYTF. The CDR3 nucleotides are TGTGCCAGCAGGGACGGGGAGTACTATGGCTACACCTTC.

The chain combines TRBV7-2 with TRBJ1-5; maybe TRBD1 (6 bases). CDR1 is SGHTA, CDR2 FQGNSA, per germline. V lost 5 bases to trimming and J lost 2 bases, with 13 bases between them. The CDR3 totals 15 residues. CDR3 sequence reads: CASSRRAGGNQPQHF. The CDR3 nucleotides are TGTGCCAGCAGCCGTAGGGCAGGGGGCAATCAGCCCCAGCATTTT.

The rearrangement links TRBV27 to TRBJ1-5; D is possibly TRBD1 (5 bases). Deletions cut 5 bases from V and 2 bases from J, with 13 bases between. The CDR3 length is 15 residues. CDR1 is MNHEY, CDR2 SMNVEV, per germline (reference sequence). The CDR3 DNA reads as TGTGCCAGCAGTCCCTTCTGGGGGGGCAATCAGCCCCAGCATTTT. The encoded protein is CASSPFWGGNQPQHF.

The gene calls are TRBV29-1 and TRBJ1-1, with D unclear. Germline V CDR1 and CDR2: SQVTM, ANQGSEA. V was cut by 4 bases and J by 7 bases, with 7 bases left in between. The CDR3 contains 10 residues. The CDR3 DNA follows: TGCAGCGTTGCGCGGGTTGAAGCTTTCTTT. This sequence encodes CSVARVEAFF.

The J gene is TRBJ2-7, the V gene TRBV28, with D tentatively TRBD2 (5 bases). V gave up 4 bases and J gave up 7 bases, with 32 bases separating them. The CDR3 spans 19 residues. Looked up from germline, CDR1 is MDHEN and CDR2 is SYDVKM. The chain's CDR3 is CASSSLTGRHPCLREEQYF. The CDR3, as DNA: TGTGCCAGCAGTTCCCTGACGGGGAGACACCCCTGTCTACGAGAGGAGCAGTACTTC.

The chain joins TRBV12-5 to TRBJ2-2; possible D gene TRBD2, 6 bases. V lost 4 bases, J lost 5 bases, and 17 bases lay in between. CDR3 length: 16 residues. Germline V gene sequence: CDR1 LGHNT, CDR2 FRNRAP. The CDR3 protein is CASGSSLASLTGELFF. CDR3 coding DNA: TGTGCTAGTGGTTCCTCACTAGCTTCTTTGACCGGGGAGCTGTTTTTT. Full variable domain (missing parts from reference TRBV12-5 and TRBJ2-2): DARVTQTPRHKVTEMGQEVTMRCQPILGHNTVFWYRQTMMQGLELLAYFRNRAPLDDSGMPKDRFSAEMPDATLATLKIQPSEPRDSAVYFCASGSSLASLTGELFFGEGSRLTVL.

The rearrangement joins TRBV6-5 to TRBJ2-1, with D possibly matching TRBD1 (5 bases). Germline values: CDR1 MNHEY, CDR2 SVGAGI. The ends were cut back, 7 bases at V and 0 bases at J, with 7 bases in the middle. The CDR3 covers 13 residues. Here the CDR3 DNA reads TGTGCCAGCACCCAGGGCTCCTACAATGAGCAGTTCTTC. It encodes CASTQGSYNEQFF.

This clone was counted once. This sequence joins TRBV5-4 and TRBJ2-6; possibly TRBD2 for D (7 bases). Trimming cost V 1 base and J 0 bases, with 14 bases left between them. The length of the CDR3 is 18 residues. Germline V lookup: CDR1 SGHNT, CDR2 YYREEE (reference sequence). This chain's CDR3 is CASSLLGGGVSGANVLTF. The CDR3 DNA is TGTGCCAGCAGCTTGCTGGGGGGGGGCGTCTCTGGGGCCAACGTCCTGACTTTC.

The genes are TRBV27 and TRBJ2-1, with TRBD2 as a possible D gene (6 bases). The CDR3 consists of 16 residues. Trimming stripped 6 bases from V and 0 bases from J, with 15 bases between. The germline V gene encodes CDR1 MNHEY and CDR2 SMNVEV (reference sequence). The CDR3 DNA reads as TGTGCCAGCAGGAAAGAGGCGGGGAGCTCCTACAATGAGCAGTTCTTC. This encodes CASRKEAGSSYNEQFF.

The V gene is TRBV19, the J gene TRBJ2-7, with a tentative D call TRBD1 (5 bases). The V end lost 5 bases, the J end lost 9 bases, and 20 bases lay between the germline ends. The CDR3 consists of 14 residues. Looked up from germline, CDR1 is LNHDA and CDR2 is SQIVND (reference sequence). DNA for the CDR3: TGTGCCAGTAGTCCCTCAGGGATCGGCGGTGTGCAGTACTTC. It translates to CASSPSGIGGVQYF.

The chain is built from TRBV27 and TRBJ2-7; 7 nucleotides line up with TRBD1. This CDR3 is built from 16 residues. Germline CDR1 is MNHEY and CDR2 is SMNVEV (reference sequence). Trimming at V came to 5 bases and at J to 0 bases, leaving 10 bases not matched to a gene. The CDR3 here is CASSHGAGGPSYEQYF. CDR3 sequence (DNA): TGTGCCAGCAGTCACGGGGCAGGGGGACCCTCCTACGAGCAGTACTTC.